The 17 T cell receptor beta chains below all came from one sample that was sequenced in a study of OX40 agonist ivuxolimab in advanced cancers. Libraries were constructed by the immunoSEQ multiplex PCR assay. TCRdb obtained this table from immuneACCESS and retained in-frame rearrangements with V and J assigned. These tables miss some clones; where compared with another copy, unresolved V genes account for less than half of the shortfall, and the remainder is unexplained. In this sample the table shows 25,000 to 40,000 clones, less than 85% of which occur a single time. The ten top clones hold about 22% of the sample. The sample here was CD4+ or CD8+ T cells sorted from blood, taken in a trial of the OX40 agonist ivuxolimab. The receptors originated from an adult with an advanced solid tumor such as melanoma, head and neck, liver or kidney cancer.

V usage is TRBV5-1 and J usage is TRBJ2-3, with unresolved D. Germline-derived CDR1 and CDR2 are SGHRS and YFSETQ. The ends were cut back, 0 bases at V and 1 base at J, with 9 bases in the middle. The CDR3 extends over 15 amino acids. In DNA form, the CDR3 reads TGCGCCAGCAGCTTGGTTGGTCGAGGCACAGATACGCAGTATTTT. Its translation is CASSLVGRGTDTQYF. Full variable domain (missing parts from reference TRBV5-1 and TRBJ2-3): KAGVTQTPRYLIKTRGQQVTLSCSPISGHRSVSWYQQTPGQGLQFLFEYFSETQRNKGNFPGRFSGRQFSNSRSEMNVSTLELGDSALYLCASSLVGRGTDTQYFGPGTRLTVL.

This chain connects TRBV28 to TRBJ1-3; D gene uncertain. Per the germline V gene, CDR1 is MDHEN and CDR2 is SYDVKM. This CDR3 comprises 12 residues. V was pared by 5 bases and J by 4 bases, with 6 bases between. The CDR3 DNA reads TGTGCCAGCAGTCTCCCGGGAAACACCATATATTTT. The encoded protein is CASSLPGNTIYF.

This clone was counted between two and nine times. The rearrangement links TRBV28 to TRBJ1-5; 9 nucleotides agree with TRBD1. Germline values: CDR1 MDHEN, CDR2 SYDVKM. The CDR3 is 13 residues long. Trimming at V came to 5 bases and at J to 6 bases, leaving 2 bases not matched to a gene. The CDR3 DNA reads as TGTGCCAGCAGTGAGGACAGGGGTCAGCCCCAGCATTTT. Protein sequence: CASSEDRGQPQHF.

The chain uses TRBV29-1 and TRBJ1-2, with TRBD1 as a possible D gene (5 bases). This CDR3 contains 13 residues. Germline CDR1 SQVTM, CDR2 ANQGSEA. The V and J ends lost 4 bases and 0 bases respectively, with 9 bases between them. The chain's CDR3 is CSVVGGANYGYTF. CDR3 nucleotides: TGCAGCGTTGTGGGGGGAGCTAACTATGGCTACACCTTC. The full variable domain, its missing parts supplied by reference TRBV29-1 and TRBJ1-2, is SAVISQKPSRDICQRGTSLTIQCQVDSQVTMMFWYRQQPGQSLTLIATANQGSEATYESGFVIDKFPISRPNLTFSTLTVSNMSPEDSSIYLCSVVGGANYGYTFGSGTRLTVV.

This clone was seen once. V gene TRBV7-2 combines with J gene TRBJ2-3; TRBD2 matches at 7 bases. The germline V gene has CDR1 SGHTA and CDR2 FQGNSA. V shed 5 bases and J 2 bases; nucleotides not matched to a gene: 7. This CDR3 is 15 amino acids long. The CDR3 reads CASSKTSAYTDTQYF. The CDR3 bases are TGTGCCAGCAGCAAAACTAGCGCCTACACAGATACGCAGTATTTT.

The V call is TRBV7-9, the J call TRBJ1-1, with D uncertain. The germline CDR1 and CDR2 sequences are SEHNR and FQNEAQ (reference sequence). This CDR3 comprises 12 residues. Between the trimmed V and J ends, which lost 5 bases and 7 bases, there was a span of 11 bases. The CDR3 DNA reads TGTGCCAGCAGCCCGGAGTTTTTTGAAGCTTTCTTT. Translation: CASSPEFFEAFF.

This clone showed up just once. This chain connects TRBV11-2 to TRBJ2-7; D gene ambiguous. The CDR3 loop spans 15 amino acids. The V end lost 3 bases, the J end lost 5 bases, and 17 bases lay between the germline ends. Germline V gene lookup returns CDR1 SGHAT and CDR2 FQNNGV. The CDR3 nucleotides read TGTGCCAGCAGCTTTAGTGAGTTAGCCCCTCACGAGCAGTACTTC. It yields the protein CASSFSELAPHEQYF. The whole variable domain, filled in from reference TRBV11-2 and TRBJ2-7, reads EAGVAQSPRYKIIEKRQSVAFWCNPISGHATLYWYQQILGQGPKLLIQFQNNGVVDDSQLPKDRFSAERLKGVDSTLKIQPAKLEDSAVYLCASSFSELAPHEQYFGPGTRLTVT.

The chain employs TRBV27 and TRBJ1-1, with D maybe TRBD1 (6 bases). CDR3 length: 16 residues. Germline V gene lookup returns CDR1 MNHEY and CDR2 SMNVEV (reference sequence). Trimming removed 2 bases from V and 3 bases from J, with 16 bases in between. In DNA, the CDR3 is TGTGCCAGCAGTTTACAGACGGTCGGGGGGCACACTGAAGCTTTCTTT. Translated: CASSLQTVGGHTEAFF.

The J gene is TRBJ2-1, the V gene TRBV7-3; 10 bases agree with TRBD2. Germline CDR1 and CDR2: SGHTA and FQGTGA. This CDR3 region has 16 residues. Trimming cost V 2 bases and J 4 bases; bases outside gene matches: 5. The DNA for the CDR3 is TGTGCCAGCAGCTTAGATGGGACTAGCGCTTACAATGAGCAGTTCTTC. This encodes CASSLDGTSAYNEQFF.

V gene TRBV28 combines with J gene TRBJ1-2; D not certain. CDR1 and CDR2 from the germline V gene are MDHEN and SYDVKM. Trimming shortened V by 10 bases and J by 2 bases, and 11 bases separated the two germline ends. The CDR3 has 12 amino acids. CDR3 region: CATSGRNYGYTF. Here the CDR3 DNA reads TGTGCCACCTCTGGACGGAACTATGGCTACACCTTC.

The chain recombines TRBV6-6 with TRBJ2-7; D possibly corresponds to TRBD1 (5 bases). Deletions cut 5 bases from V and 7 bases from J, with 12 bases between. This CDR3 has 12 amino acids. From germline, CDR1 is MNHNY and CDR2 SVGAGI (reference sequence). This CDR3 reads CASSGRGLEQYF. The CDR3 bases are TGTGCCAGCAGTGGTAGGGGTTTAGAGCAGTACTTC.

The J gene is TRBJ1-2, the V gene TRBV28, with a weak D call TRBD1 (6 bases). Per germline, CDR1 MDHEN and CDR2 SYDVKM. CDR3 length equals 17 residues. The V gene lost 2 bases and the J gene lost 4 bases, with 20 bases spanning the gap. The CDR3 DNA follows: TGTGCCAGCAGTTTAGCCCAACTGGACAGTCAGGGCTATGGCTACACCTTC. It specifies CASSLAQLDSQGYGYTF.

CDR3 DNA: TGTGCCAGCACCAAAGTAGGACAGACTCGATCCGATACGCAGTATTTT. Protein: CASTKVGQTRSDTQYF. The chain has TRBV2 and TRBJ2-3; D possibly corresponds to TRBD1 (6 bases). The CDR3 contains 16 residues. Germline CDR1 and CDR2: SNHLY and FYNNEI. Between the trimmed V and J ends, which lost 7 bases and 6 bases, there was a span of 23 bases. Looking up the rest from reference TRBV2 and TRBJ2-3 gives the full variable domain: EPEVTQTPSHQVTQMGQEVILRCVPISNHLYFYWYRQILGQKVEFLVSFYNNEISEKSEIFDDQFSVERPDGSNFTLKIRSTKLEDSAMYFCASTKVGQTRSDTQYFGPGTRLTVL.

The V and J genes are TRBV28 and TRBJ1-4; no reliable D call. In germline, CDR1 is MDHEN, CDR2 SYDVKM. The V end was cut by 3 bases, the J end by 4 bases, with 9 bases between. CDR3 size: 14 residues. In DNA form, the CDR3 reads TGTGCCAGCAGTTTCGGCGGGTTTAATGAAAAACTGTTTTTT. Its translation: CASSFGGFNEKLFF.

By proportion, this clone is medium-sized. The CDR3 spells CAISESLGLEGANGYTF. In DNA, the CDR3 is TGTGCCATCAGTGAGTCTCTTGGATTGGAGGGGGCGAATGGCTACACCTTC. The chain carries TRBV10-3 and TRBJ1-2; 7 nucleotides line up with TRBD1. Losses at the gene ends were 0 bases for V and 6 bases for J; bases not matched to a gene: 13. This CDR3 region has 17 residues. Germline V lookup: CDR1 ENHRY, CDR2 SYGVKD.

The CDR3 DNA sequence: TGTGCCAGCAGCTTAAGCGGGGGGGACTACGAGCAGTACTTC. It encodes CASSLSGGDYEQYF. The rearrangement links TRBV7-3 to TRBJ2-7; 9 bases agree with TRBD2. Germline V lookup: CDR1 SGHTA, CDR2 FQGTGA. This CDR3 region has 14 residues. V shed 1 base, J shed 3 bases, and the junction held 1 base outside the gene matches.

This rearrangement joins TRBV7-9 to TRBJ2-1; 11 bases are a match to TRBD2. CDR1 SEHNR and CDR2 FQNEAQ come from the germline V gene (reference sequence). The CDR3 is made up of 15 amino acids. Trimming at V came to 5 bases and at J to 6 bases, leaving 6 bases not matched to a gene. The CDR3 nucleotides are TGTGCCAGCAGCCGGGCAGGACTAGCGGGCAATGAGCAGTTCTTC. Protein sequence: CASSRAGLAGNEQFF.